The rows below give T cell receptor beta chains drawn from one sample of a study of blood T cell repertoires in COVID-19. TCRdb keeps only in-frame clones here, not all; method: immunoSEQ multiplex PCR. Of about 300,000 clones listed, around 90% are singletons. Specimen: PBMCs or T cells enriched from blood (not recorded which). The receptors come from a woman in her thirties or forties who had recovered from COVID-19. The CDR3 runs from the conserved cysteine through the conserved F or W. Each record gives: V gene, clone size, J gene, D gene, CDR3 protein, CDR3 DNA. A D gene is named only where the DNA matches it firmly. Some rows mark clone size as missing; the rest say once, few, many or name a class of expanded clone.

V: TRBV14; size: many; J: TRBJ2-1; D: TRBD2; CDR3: CASSPRTSPYNEQFF; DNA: TGTGCCAGCAGCCCCCGGACTAGCCCCTACAATGAGCAGTTCTTC
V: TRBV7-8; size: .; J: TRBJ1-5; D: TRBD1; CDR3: CASSSGQGAGQPQHF; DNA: TGTGCCAGCAGCTCGGGACAGGGGGCTGGTCAGCCCCAGCATTTT
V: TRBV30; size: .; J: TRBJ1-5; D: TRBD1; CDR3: CAWSVGTGGTQPQHF; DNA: TGTGCCTGGAGTGTCGGGACAGGGGGCACTCAGCCCCAGCATTTT
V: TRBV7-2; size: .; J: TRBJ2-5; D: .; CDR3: CASRQDQETQYF; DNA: TGTGCCAGCCGGCAGGATCAAGAGACCCAGTACTTC
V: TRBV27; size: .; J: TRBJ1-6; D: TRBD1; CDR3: CASSLIVRTGVGRSPLHF; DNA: TGTGCCAGCAGTCTAATTGTCCGAACAGGGGTAGGGAGATCACCCCTCCACTTT
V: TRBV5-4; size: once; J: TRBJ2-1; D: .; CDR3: CASSLRVAWNEQFF; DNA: TGTGCCAGCAGCCTACGGGTCGCCTGGAATGAGCAGTTCTTC
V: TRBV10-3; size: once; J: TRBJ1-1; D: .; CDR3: CAISESGLMNTEAFF; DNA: TGTGCCATCAGTGAGTCGGGGCTTATGAACACTGAAGCTTTCTTT
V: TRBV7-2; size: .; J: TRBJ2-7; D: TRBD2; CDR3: CASSPIGRENSYEQYF; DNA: TGTGCCAGCAGCCCCATCGGGCGGGAGAACTCCTACGAGCAGTACTTC
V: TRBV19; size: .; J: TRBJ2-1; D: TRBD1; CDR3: CASSIDGTGGINEQFF; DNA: TGTGCCAGTAGTATAGACGGGACAGGGGGAATCAATGAGCAGTTCTTC
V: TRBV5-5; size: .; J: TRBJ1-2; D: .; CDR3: CASSLLSGTMDYGYTF; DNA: TGTGCCAGCAGCTTGTTATCGGGGACTATGGACTATGGCTACACCTTC
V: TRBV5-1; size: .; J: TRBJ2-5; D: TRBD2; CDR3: CASSFGPGGPSETQYF; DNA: TGCGCCAGCAGCTTTGGACCGGGGGGGCCGTCAGAGACCCAGTACTTC
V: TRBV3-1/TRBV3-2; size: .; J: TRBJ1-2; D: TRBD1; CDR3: CASSQGQGGGYTF; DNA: TGTGCCAGCAGCCAAGGACAGGGTGGCGGCTACACCTTC
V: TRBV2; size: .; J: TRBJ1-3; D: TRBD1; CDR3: CASSGTGVGNTIYF; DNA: TGTGCCAGCAGTGGAACAGGGGTTGGAAACACCATATATTTT
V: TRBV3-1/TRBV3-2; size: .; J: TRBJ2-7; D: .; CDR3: CASEGDKSYEQYF; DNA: TGTGCCAGCGAGGGGGACAAATCCTACGAGCAGTACTTC
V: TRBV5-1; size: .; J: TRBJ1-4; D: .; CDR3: CASSFREINEKLFF; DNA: TGCGCCAGCAGCTTCCGGGAAATCAATGAAAAACTGTTTTTT
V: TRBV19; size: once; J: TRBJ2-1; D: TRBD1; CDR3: CASSIGGQGAGNEQFF; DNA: TGTGCCAGTAGTATCGGGGGACAGGGGGCCGGGAATGAGCAGTTCTTC
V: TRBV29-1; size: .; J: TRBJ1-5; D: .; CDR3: CSVTQGSPNQPQHF; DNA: TGCAGCGTAACTCAGGGTTCCCCAAATCAGCCCCAGCATTTT
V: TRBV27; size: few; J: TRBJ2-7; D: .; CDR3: CASSFGGYEQYF; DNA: TGTGCCAGCAGTTTTGGGGGGTACGAGCAGTACTTC
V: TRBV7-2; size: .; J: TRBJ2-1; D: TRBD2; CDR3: CASSSPGLTYNEQFF; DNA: TGTGCCAGCAGCTCACCGGGACTAACCTACAATGAGCAGTTCTTC
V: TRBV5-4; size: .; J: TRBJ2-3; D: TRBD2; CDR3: CASSPAGDFTDTQYF; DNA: TGTGCCAGCAGCCCAGCGGGAGACTTCACAGATACGCAGTATTTT
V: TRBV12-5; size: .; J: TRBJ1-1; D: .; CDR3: CASGSQGSNTEAFF; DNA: TGTGCTAGTGGTTCTCAGGGCTCGAACACTGAAGCTTTCTTT
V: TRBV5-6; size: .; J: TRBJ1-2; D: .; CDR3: CASSLAQGRGYTF; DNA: TGTGCCAGCAGCTTGGCGCAGGGTCGTGGCTACACCTTC
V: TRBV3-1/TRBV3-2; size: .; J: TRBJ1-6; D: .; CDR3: CASSQETYSPLHF; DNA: TGTGCCAGCAGCCAAGAGACATACTCACCCCTCCACTTT
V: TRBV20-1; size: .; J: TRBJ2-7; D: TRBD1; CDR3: CSASPGGREQYF; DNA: TGCAGTGCTAGTCCAGGGGGTCGTGAGCAGTACTTC
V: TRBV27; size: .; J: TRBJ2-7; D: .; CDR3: CASSLSGWNEQYF; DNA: TGTGCCAGCAGTTTAAGCGGGTGGAACGAGCAGTACTTC
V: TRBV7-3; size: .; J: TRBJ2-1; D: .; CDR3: CASSPGSQANEQFF; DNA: TGTGCCAGCAGCCCGGGGAGTCAGGCGAATGAGCAGTTCTTC
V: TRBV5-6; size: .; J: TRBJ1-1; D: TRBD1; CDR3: CASSGGQGAITEAFF; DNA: TGTGCCAGCAGCGGTGGACAGGGGGCAATCACTGAAGCTTTCTTT
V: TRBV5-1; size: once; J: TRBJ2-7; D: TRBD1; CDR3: CASSHGSTPGQQERYF; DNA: TGCGCCAGCAGTCACGGCTCCACCCCGGGACAGCAAGAGCGGTACTTC
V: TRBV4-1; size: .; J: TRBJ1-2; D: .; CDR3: CASSQVDRETPYGYTF; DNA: TGCGCCAGCAGCCAAGTCGATCGGGAGACGCCCTATGGCTACACCTTC
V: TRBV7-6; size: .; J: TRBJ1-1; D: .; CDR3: CASSPQQGSWTEAFF; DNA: TGTGCCAGCAGCCCCCAACAGGGATCCTGGACTGAAGCTTTCTTT
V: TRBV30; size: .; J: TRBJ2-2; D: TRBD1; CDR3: CAWDRGRVTGELFF; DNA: TGTGCCTGGGACAGGGGAAGGGTCACCGGGGAGCTGTTTTTT
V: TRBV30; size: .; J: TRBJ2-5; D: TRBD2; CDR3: CAWSVISGSSETQYF; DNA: TGTGCCTGGAGTGTCATTAGCGGGAGTTCAGAGACCCAGTACTTC
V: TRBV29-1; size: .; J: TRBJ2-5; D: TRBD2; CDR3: CSVEWASGQETQYF; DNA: TGCAGCGTTGAATGGGCTAGCGGACAAGAGACCCAGTACTTC
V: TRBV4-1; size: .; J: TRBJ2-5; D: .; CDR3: CASSALIQETQYF; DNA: TGCGCCAGCAGCGCCCTAATCCAAGAGACCCAGTACTTC
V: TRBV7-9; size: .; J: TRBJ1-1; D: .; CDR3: CASSLETRGTEAFF; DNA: TGTGCCAGCAGCTTAGAGACCAGGGGCACTGAAGCTTTCTTT
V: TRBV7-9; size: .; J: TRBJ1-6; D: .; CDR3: CASSLAGESPLHF; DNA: TGTGCCAGCAGCTTAGCCGGGGAGTCACCCCTCCACTTT
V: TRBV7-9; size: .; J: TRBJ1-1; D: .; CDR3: CASSLEAGRDKLAFF; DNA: TGTGCCAGCAGCTTAGAGGCGGGGAGAGATAAGCTAGCTTTCTTT
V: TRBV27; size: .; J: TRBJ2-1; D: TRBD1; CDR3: CASSLSAGTGHNEQFF; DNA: TGTGCCAGCAGTTTATCGGCGGGGACAGGGCACAATGAGCAGTTCTTC
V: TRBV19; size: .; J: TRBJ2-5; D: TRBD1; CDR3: CASSARDSGRGTQYF; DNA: TGTGCCAGTAGTGCCCGGGACAGTGGAAGGGGGACCCAGTACTTC
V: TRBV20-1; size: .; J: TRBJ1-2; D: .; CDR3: CSARDLYGYTF; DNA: TGCAGTGCTAGAGATCTTTATGGCTACACCTTC
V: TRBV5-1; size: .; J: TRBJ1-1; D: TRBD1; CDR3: CASSFGTGEAEAFF; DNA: TGCGCCAGCAGCTTCGGGACAGGGGAGGCTGAAGCTTTCTTT
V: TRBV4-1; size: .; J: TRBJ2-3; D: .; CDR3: CASSQVLVTDTQYF; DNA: TGCGCCAGCAGCCAAGTACTTGTCACAGATACGCAGTATTTT
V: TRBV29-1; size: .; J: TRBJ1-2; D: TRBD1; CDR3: CSGQRGLGDGYTF; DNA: TGCAGCGGACAAAGGGGGCTAGGGGATGGCTACACCTTC
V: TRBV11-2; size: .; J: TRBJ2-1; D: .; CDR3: CASSAGGDEQFF; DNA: TGTGCCAGCAGCGCCGGAGGAGATGAGCAGTTCTTC
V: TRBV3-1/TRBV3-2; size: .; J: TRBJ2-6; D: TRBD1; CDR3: CASSQRQGASGANVLTF; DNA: TGTGCCAGCAGCCAAAGACAGGGGGCATCTGGGGCCAACGTCCTGACTTTC
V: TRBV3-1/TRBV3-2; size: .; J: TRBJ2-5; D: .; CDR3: CASSGVGFQETQYF; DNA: TGTGCCAGCAGTGGAGTCGGGTTCCAGGAGACCCAGTACTTC
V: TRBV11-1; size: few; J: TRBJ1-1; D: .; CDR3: CASSARQVRNTEAFF; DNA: TGTGCCAGCAGCGCCAGACAGGTTAGGAACACTGAAGCTTTCTTT
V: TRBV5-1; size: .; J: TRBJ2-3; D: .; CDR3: CASSLEPSGPAADTQYF; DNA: TGCGCCAGCAGCTTGGAGCCTTCGGGTCCGGCGGCAGATACGCAGTATTTT
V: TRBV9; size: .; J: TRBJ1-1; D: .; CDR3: CASSPQLGQLNTEAFF; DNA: TGTGCCAGCAGCCCACAGTTGGGACAACTGAACACTGAAGCTTTCTTT
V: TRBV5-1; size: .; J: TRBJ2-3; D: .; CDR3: CASSLGSGRTDTQYF; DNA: TGCGCCAGCAGCTTGGGATCTGGCCGCACAGATACGCAGTATTTT
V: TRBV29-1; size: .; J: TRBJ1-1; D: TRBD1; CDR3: CSVRSFLPGQGRWNTEAFF; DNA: TGCAGCGTTCGGTCCTTTCTACCGGGACAGGGGAGATGGAACACTGAAGCTTTCTTT
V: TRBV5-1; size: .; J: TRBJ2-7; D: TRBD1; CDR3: CASSLGTGSEQYF; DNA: TGCGCCAGCAGCTTGGGGACAGGGAGCGAGCAGTACTTC
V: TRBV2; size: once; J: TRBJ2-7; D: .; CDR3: CASRRQTSSYEQYF; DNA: TGTGCCAGCCGCAGACAGACCAGCTCCTACGAGCAGTACTTC